This entry features one T cell receptor (beta chain) sequence. The CDR3 is 15 amino acids. V shed 6 bases and J 7 bases; nucleotides not matched to a gene: 12. Looked up from germline, CDR1 is SGHAT and CDR2 is FQNNGV. The sequenced material, unsorted PBMC DNA, was run on ten immunoSEQ deep assay plates. Profiled with immunoSEQ multiplex PCR; TCRdb holds only in-frame clones, not every one. Here the sample spans roughly 510,000 clones, roughly 85% being singletons. These data belong to a study of shared clonotypes between healthy human individuals. Material for sequencing was PBMCs. The chain has TRBV11-2 and TRBJ2-7; the match to TRBD1 covers 10 bases. The sequence derives from a woman in her thirties or forties in good health. Some clones in this sample may be carry-over from other donors' samples. CDR3 DNA: TGTGCCAGCAGTTTAAGACAGGGGGCTACAGGGGAGCAGTACTTC. It yields the protein CASSLRQGATGEQYF.